Each of the 3 T cell receptor beta chains below was sequenced from the same sample in a study of blood T cell repertoires in COVID-19. Repertoires were generated with immunoSEQ multiplex PCR, while TCRdb's copy carries only in-frame clones and drops some. Here the sample spans 85,000 to 100,000 clones, about nine tenths being singletons. The sample comprised peripheral blood. Receptor source: a man aged 60 to 69 with acute or convalescent COVID-19.

The chain carries TRBV7-2 and TRBJ1-6; D uncertain. Germline V gene lookup returns CDR1 SGHTA and CDR2 FQGNSA. The V end lost 2 bases, the J end lost 7 bases, and 3 bases lay between the germline ends. The CDR3 is 12 residues long. The CDR3 nucleotides read TGTGCCAGCAGCTTATTAAATTCACCCCTCCACTTT. It codes for CASSLLNSPLHF.

J is TRBJ1-1 and V is TRBV5-4, with a weak D call TRBD1 (6 bases). CDR3 length: 16 residues. CDR1 is SGHNT and CDR2 is YYREEE in the germline V gene (reference sequence). The V gene lost 3 bases and the J gene lost 5 bases, with 20 bases spanning the gap. The CDR3 spells CASSSPDFRGETEAFF. The DNA of the CDR3 is TGTGCCAGCAGCTCGCCAGACTTCAGGGGAGAAACTGAAGCTTTCTTT.

The chain joins TRBV20-1 to TRBJ2-3, with TRBD2 as a possible D gene (6 bases). Germline CDR1 reads DFQATT; CDR2 reads SNEGSKA (reference sequence). The CDR3 spans 15 residues. Trimming stripped 3 bases from V and 2 bases from J, with 15 bases between. The CDR3 is CSASRRAGDTDTQYF. The CDR3, as DNA: TGCAGTGCTAGTCGGAGGGCTGGGGACACAGATACGCAGTATTTT.